The sequence of this T cell receptor (beta chain) was determined in a study of Ad26.COV2.S vaccination and SARS-CoV-2 variants. CDR3 length: 16 residues. In germline, CDR1 is KGHSH, CDR2 LQKENI. Trimming at V came to 1 base and at J to 5 bases, leaving 5 bases not matched to a gene. Repertoires were generated with immunoSEQ multiplex PCR, while TCRdb's copy carries only in-frame clones and drops some. The repertoire holds about 180,000 clones, with around 90% as singletons. This sample comprised peripheral blood, obtained after recovery from COVID-19. The TCR originated in a human donor who had recovered from COVID-19. The chain is built from TRBV18 and TRBJ2-7; 13 bases are a match to TRBD2. The CDR3 region has the DNA TGTGCCAGCTCACCACGGACAGGGACTAGCGGGAACGAGCAGTACTTC. Its protein is CASSPRTGTSGNEQYF.